The rows below give T cell receptor beta chains drawn from one sample of a study of blood T cell repertoires in COVID-19. Profiling relied on immunoSEQ multiplex PCR, and the TCRdb table lists in-frame clones only, not all of them. Of some 100,000 clones in the sample, less than 95% were seen once. Source material: peripheral blood. These receptors were obtained from a man aged 45-65 years with acute or convalescent COVID-19. Each CDR3 is given with its conserved first and last residue. The D gene is left open where the match is weak. For some rows the clone size is stated as once, few or many, or as a class when expanded; others skip it.

size: .
V: TRBV7-2
D: .
J: TRBJ2-2
DNA: TGTGCCAGCAGCTGGATGGGAGGTGCCGGGGAGCTGTTTTTT
CDR3: CASSWMGGAGELFF

size: .
V: TRBV7-9
D: .
J: TRBJ1-2
DNA: TGTGCCAGCAGACAAGGGACTGCTTATGGCTACACCTTC
CDR3: CASRQGTAYGYTF

size: .
V: TRBV5-1
D: TRBD1
J: TRBJ1-1
DNA: TGCGCCAGCAGCTTCCGGGACAGGGGGCAGAGCACTGAAGCTTTCTTT
CDR3: CASSFRDRGQSTEAFF

size: .
V: TRBV18
D: .
J: TRBJ2-2
DNA: TGTGCCAGCTCACCTCAGGGCCCGAACACCGGGGAGCTGTTTTTT
CDR3: CASSPQGPNTGELFF

size: .
V: TRBV2
D: .
J: TRBJ2-1
DNA: TGTGCCAGCAGTGGGCAGGGTCTCTACAATGAGCAGTTCTTC
CDR3: CASSGQGLYNEQFF

size: .
V: TRBV18
D: TRBD1
J: TRBJ1-3
DNA: TGTGCCAGCTCACCCCCCGGGACAGGGGCTGGAAACACCATATATTTT
CDR3: CASSPPGTGAGNTIYF

size: once
V: TRBV18
D: TRBD1
J: TRBJ2-1
DNA: TGTGCCAGCTCACCAAGGGACAGGGAATACAATGAGCAGTTCTTC
CDR3: CASSPRDREYNEQFF

size: .
V: TRBV6-5
D: TRBD2
J: TRBJ2-7
DNA: TGTGCCAGCAGACTCGGGACTAGCGGGACCTACGAGCAGTACTTC
CDR3: CASRLGTSGTYEQYF

size: .
V: TRBV12-3/TRBV12-4
D: TRBD2
J: TRBJ2-5
DNA: TGTGCCAGCAGTTTATTTGGGGGGGGAACCCAGTACTTC
CDR3: CASSLFGGGTQYF

size: .
V: TRBV4-1
D: TRBD1
J: TRBJ2-7
DNA: TGCGCCAGCAGCCAAGAATGGACAGGGGTCTACGAGCAGTACTTC
CDR3: CASSQEWTGVYEQYF

size: .
V: TRBV29-1
D: .
J: TRBJ1-3
DNA: TGCAGCGTCGGTTGGGGGGAATCTGGAAACACCATATATTTT
CDR3: CSVGWGESGNTIYF

size: .
V: TRBV5-1
D: TRBD1
J: TRBJ2-5
DNA: TGCGCCAGCAGCTTGGCAGGGACAGGGGGCCAAGAGACCCAGTACTTC
CDR3: CASSLAGTGGQETQYF

size: .
V: TRBV12-3/TRBV12-4
D: .
J: TRBJ1-1
DNA: TGTGCCAGCAGAGGACAGCGAAACACTGAAGCTTTCTTT
CDR3: CASRGQRNTEAFF

size: .
V: TRBV6-5
D: .
J: TRBJ1-3
DNA: TGTGCCAGCAGTCTCGCCGGCTCTGGAAACACCATATATTTT
CDR3: CASSLAGSGNTIYF

size: .
V: TRBV4-1
D: TRBD2
J: TRBJ2-7
DNA: TGCGCCAGCAGCCAAGCGGCGGGAGAGGGTTACGAGCAGTACTTC
CDR3: CASSQAAGEGYEQYF

size: .
V: TRBV19
D: .
J: TRBJ2-7
DNA: TGTGCCAGTAGTAGAGACGGCGGGGCCGAGCAGTACTTC
CDR3: CASSRDGGAEQYF

size: .
V: TRBV3-1/TRBV3-2
D: .
J: TRBJ1-2
DNA: TGTGCCAGCAGTGGGGGGGGCGAGAACTATGGCTACACCTTC
CDR3: CASSGGGENYGYTF

size: .
V: TRBV19
D: TRBD1
J: TRBJ1-4
DNA: TGTGCCGGACAGGGTAGGGATGAAAAACTGTTTTTT
CDR3: CAGQGRDEKLFF

size: .
V: TRBV11-2
D: .
J: TRBJ2-1
DNA: TGTGCCAGCAGCGCGACAGGGCCAGCGGGAGATTCCAATGAGCAGTTCTTC
CDR3: CASSATGPAGDSNEQFF

size: .
V: TRBV27
D: TRBD1
J: TRBJ1-2
DNA: TGTGCCAGCAGTTTATCCGGACAGGTCAATGGCTACACCTTC
CDR3: CASSLSGQVNGYTF

size: .
V: TRBV5-1
D: TRBD2
J: TRBJ2-5
DNA: TGCGCCAGCAGCCCCAGCGGGAGTGGGCAGACCCAGTACTTC
CDR3: CASSPSGSGQTQYF

size: .
V: TRBV11-2
D: .
J: TRBJ2-7
DNA: TGTGCCAGCAGCTATCATACAGGTTCCTACGAGCAGTACTTC
CDR3: CASSYHTGSYEQYF

size: .
V: TRBV12-5
D: TRBD1
J: TRBJ2-2
DNA: TGTGCTAGTGGTTTAGGTACCGGGACAGGGGGTTCCGGGGAGCTGTTTTTT
CDR3: CASGLGTGTGGSGELFF

size: once
V: TRBV6-5
D: TRBD1
J: TRBJ2-2
DNA: TGTGCCAGTCTCGGGACAGGGGGCTATACCGGGGAGCTGTTTTTT
CDR3: CASLGTGGYTGELFF

size: .
V: TRBV6-5
D: .
J: TRBJ2-1
DNA: TGTGCCAGCAGTTACTCGGCAGGGGTTGTGTCGAATGAGCAGTTCTTC
CDR3: CASSYSAGVVSNEQFF

size: .
V: TRBV9
D: .
J: TRBJ2-3
DNA: TGTGCCAGCAGCAACGAGAATGAAGATACGCAGTATTTT
CDR3: CASSNENEDTQYF

size: .
V: TRBV19
D: .
J: TRBJ2-1
DNA: TGTGCCAGTAGTAAGGGAGGACCAATCAATGAGCAGTTCTTC
CDR3: CASSKGGPINEQFF

size: .
V: TRBV18
D: .
J: TRBJ2-7
DNA: TGTGCCAGCTCAATACAGGGTCCCTACGAGCAGTACTTC
CDR3: CASSIQGPYEQYF

size: .
V: TRBV6-5
D: .
J: TRBJ2-7
DNA: TGTGCCAGCAGTTATTCTCGAGGGTTCTACGAGCAGTACTTC
CDR3: CASSYSRGFYEQYF

size: few
V: TRBV7-7
D: .
J: TRBJ2-7
DNA: TGTGCCAGCAGCCCCCGAGACGGAGCCTACGAGCAGTACTTC
CDR3: CASSPRDGAYEQYF

size: .
V: TRBV27
D: TRBD2
J: TRBJ2-3
DNA: TGTGCCAGCAGTCCCGAGGGACTAGCGGGAGTGGCAGATACGCAGTATTTT
CDR3: CASSPEGLAGVADTQYF

size: .
V: TRBV19
D: .
J: TRBJ2-4
DNA: TGTGCCAGTAGTATAGATTCAAGCGGCCTAAACATTCAGTACTTC
CDR3: CASSIDSSGLNIQYF

size: .
V: TRBV3-1/TRBV3-2
D: TRBD1
J: TRBJ2-2
DNA: TGTGCCAGCACCTCAAGGCGGGACAGGCCAGCCGGGGAGCTGTTTTTT
CDR3: CASTSRRDRPAGELFF

size: .
V: TRBV19
D: .
J: TRBJ2-2
DNA: TGTGCCAGTAGTCGGTTAACCGGGGAGCTGTTTTTT
CDR3: CASSRLTGELFF

size: .
V: TRBV30
D: .
J: TRBJ1-4
DNA: TGTGCCTGGTCAGGGACTTCAACTAATGAAAAACTGTTTTTT
CDR3: CAWSGTSTNEKLFF

size: .
V: TRBV2
D: .
J: TRBJ1-2
DNA: TGTGCCAACCCAGCCGTGGGGGCTAATAGGGGCTACACCTTC
CDR3: CANPAVGANRGYTF

size: once
V: TRBV18
D: TRBD2
J: TRBJ2-3
DNA: TGTGCCAGCTCACCACGGGGAACCCGGGGACTAAGCACAGATACGCAGTATTTT
CDR3: CASSPRGTRGLSTDTQYF

size: .
V: TRBV7-9
D: TRBD2
J: TRBJ2-3
DNA: TGTGCCAGCAGCACGGGACTAGCGTTAGTAGATACGCAGTATTTT
CDR3: CASSTGLALVDTQYF

size: .
V: TRBV19
D: .
J: TRBJ2-7
DNA: TGTGCCAGTAGTATCCGGGGTAACGAGCAGTACTTC
CDR3: CASSIRGNEQYF

size: .
V: TRBV21-1
D: .
J: TRBJ2-3
DNA: TGTGCCAGCAGCAACCCTTCCGGGACTAGCGGGACCGATACGCAGTATTTT
CDR3: CASSNPSGTSGTDTQYF

size: .
V: TRBV4-1
D: TRBD1
J: TRBJ2-7
DNA: TGCGCCAGCAGCCACACGGACAGGCTTGACTACGAGCAGTACTTC
CDR3: CASSHTDRLDYEQYF

size: .
V: TRBV3-1/TRBV3-2
D: TRBD2
J: TRBJ2-5
DNA: TGTGCCAGCAGCCAAGATATACTAGCGTCACCCAACCAAGAGACCCAGTACTTC
CDR3: CASSQDILASPNQETQYF

size: .
V: TRBV6-6
D: .
J: TRBJ1-1
DNA: TGTGCCAGCAGTCCCTCCAGGGCGGCGAACACTGAAGCTTTCTTT
CDR3: CASSPSRAANTEAFF

size: .
V: TRBV19
D: .
J: TRBJ1-5
DNA: TGTGCCAGTAGTATTGGGGGGGGCCAATATCAGCCCCAGCATTTT
CDR3: CASSIGGGQYQPQHF

size: .
V: TRBV7-9
D: TRBD1
J: TRBJ1-5
DNA: TGTGCCAGCAGCTCCGGACAGGCGAGGCAGCCCCAGCATTTT
CDR3: CASSSGQARQPQHF

size: medium-sized
V: TRBV7-9
D: TRBD1
J: TRBJ2-1
DNA: TGTGCCAGCAGGACCCGGGACAGGGGAGGCAATGAGCAGTTCTTC
CDR3: CASRTRDRGGNEQFF

size: .
V: TRBV24-1
D: .
J: TRBJ2-2
DNA: TGTGCCACCAGGGGACTGCTGTCCGACGGGGAGCTGTTTTTT
CDR3: CATRGLLSDGELFF

size: .
V: TRBV24-1
D: TRBD2
J: TRBJ2-1
DNA: TGTGCCACCAGTACGAGCGGGAGAGGATACAATGAGCAGTTCTTC
CDR3: CATSTSGRGYNEQFF

size: .
V: TRBV18
D: TRBD1
J: TRBJ1-1
DNA: TGTGCCAGCTCAGCACCGACAGGGTCGTCCACTGAAGCTTTCTTT
CDR3: CASSAPTGSSTEAFF

size: once
V: TRBV11-2
D: .
J: TRBJ2-1
DNA: TGTGCCTGGGGGCGGGAGACTTACAATGAGCAGTTCTTC
CDR3: CAWGRETYNEQFF

size: .
V: TRBV29-1
D: .
J: TRBJ1-2
DNA: TGCAGCGTTGCCCCAGGGAACTATGGCTACACCTTC
CDR3: CSVAPGNYGYTF

size: few
V: TRBV6-5
D: TRBD2
J: TRBJ2-2
DNA: TGTGCCAGCAGTTCCTTAGCGGGAGGGAGCACCGGGGAGCTGTTTTTT
CDR3: CASSSLAGGSTGELFF

size: .
V: TRBV6-1
D: .
J: TRBJ1-6
DNA: TGTGCCAGCAGTGACCCGGGGGGGATAACTAATTCACCCCTCCACTTT
CDR3: CASSDPGGITNSPLHF

size: .
V: TRBV14
D: TRBD2
J: TRBJ2-2
DNA: TGTGCCAGCAGCCAAGATCAGGGAGGGTTGCGGACCGGGGAGCTGTTTTTT
CDR3: CASSQDQGGLRTGELFF

size: .
V: TRBV9
D: TRBD2
J: TRBJ2-4
DNA: TGTGCCAGCAGCCCGACAACTGCGACGGGACTAGCGGGATTGGGAAACATTCAGTACTTC
CDR3: CASSPTTATGLAGLGNIQYF